Listed here is a single TCR beta chain. The data derive from a study of blood T cell repertoires in COVID-19. Background on the study: Samples came from the United States, Italy and Spain, spanning acute and convalescent COVID-19. From T cells, B-cell-depleted T cells, or PBMCs came the material, which was cDNA or gDNA.

Germline CDR1 and CDR2: SGHRS and YFSETQ. V gave up 1 base and J gave up 5 bases; unmatched junction bases: 10. This CDR3 contains 17 residues. In the source study's methods: It was from reference gene primer amplification that nucleated cell counts were estimated. The method was immunoSEQ multiplex PCR; TCRdb's version includes in-frame clones alone and lacks a portion of them. The DNA was the basis for D and trimming; V, J and clone size are from that table. The profile shows 130,000 or so clones, 70% to 90% of them singletons. The sequenced sample was peripheral blood. The chain links TRBV5-1 to TRBJ1-4; 8 bases align to TRBD1. This clonotype originated in a woman between 50 and 59 years old who had recovered from COVID-19. The CDR3 nucleotides are TGCGCCAGCAGCTTGTATCATCCGCGGACAGGGAATGAAAAACTGTTTTTT. Its translation: CASSLYHPRTGNEKLFF.